These 20 T cell receptor beta chains were sequenced from one sample in a study of beta chain features in type 1 diabetes. Findings of the study overall: TCRB CDR3s from Type 1 diabetes patients were moderately but significantly shorter in all four CD4+ subsets.

Their target antigens are unknown. What was sequenced were expressed TCRB transcripts, since all of the isolated RNA had been reverse transcribed. The data were produced by immunoSEQ multiplex PCR, yet TCRdb's version contains in-frame clones alone and is incomplete. Of 200,000 to 300,000 clones in the sample, 11% to 15% were seen once. The sample taken for sequencing was naive CD4+ T cells from blood. The receptor source for this set is a man aged 25-40 years with type 1 diabetes.

The J gene is TRBJ2-5, the V gene TRBV5-4; 11 bases are a match to TRBD2. With 4 bases clipped from V and 5 bases from J, the junction kept 13 bases outside the gene matches. Germline V gene data show CDR1 as SGHNT and CDR2 as YYREEE (reference sequence). The CDR3 has 17 residues. CDR3: CASSPGNSGRAGETQYF. The CDR3 DNA is TGTGCCAGCAGCCCCGGTAATAGCGGGAGGGCTGGGGAGACCCAGTACTTC.

In its sample, this clone was seen a few times. The V and J genes are TRBV5-1 and TRBJ2-2, with a tentative D call TRBD2 (6 bases). Between the trimmed V and J ends, which lost 4 bases and 4 bases, there was a span of 11 bases. This CDR3 comprises 14 residues. Per the germline V gene, CDR1 is SGHRS and CDR2 is YFSETQ. The CDR3 nucleotides are TGCGCCAGCAGCATCACTAGCAGCACCGGGGAGCTGTTTTTT. Protein product: CASSITSSTGELFF.

The V and J genes are TRBV7-2 and TRBJ2-2, with TRBD2 as a possible D gene (5 bases). Trimming removed 11 bases from V and 0 bases from J, with 16 bases in between. This CDR3 contains 15 residues. Per the germline V gene, CDR1 is SGHTA and CDR2 is FQGNSA. The CDR3 nucleotides read TGTGCCGGGCACCAGACGGGGTCGAACACCGGGGAGCTGTTTTTT. This gives the protein CAGHQTGSNTGELFF.

This clone was detected a few times. The chain is built from TRBV9 and TRBJ2-5, with a weak D call TRBD1 (5 bases). Germline V gene lookup returns CDR1 SGDLS and CDR2 YYNGEE. V lost 0 bases to trimming and J lost 2 bases, with 11 bases between them. The CDR3 sequence is 15 residues long. The chain's CDR3 is CASSVGTLVQETQYF. DNA of the CDR3: TGTGCCAGCAGCGTAGGGACACTGGTACAAGAGACCCAGTACTTC.

V usage is TRBV7-9 and J usage is TRBJ1-2; perhaps TRBD1 as D (5 bases). This CDR3 region has 13 residues. CDR1 and CDR2 from the germline V gene are SEHNR and FQNEAQ (reference sequence). Trimming pared 7 bases from V and 5 bases from J, leaving 14 bases between. In DNA form, the CDR3 reads TGTGCCAGCACCGTACAGACAGTTTATGGCTACACCTTC. This gives the protein CASTVQTVYGYTF.

The chain is built from TRBV5-1 and TRBJ1-1; 8 positions agree with TRBD1. Germline V CDR1 and CDR2: SGHRS, YFSETQ. V lost 4 bases and J lost 1; bases outside the gene matches: 6. The CDR3 has 15 residues. CDR3 residues: CASSPSGTGNTEAFF. The DNA of the CDR3 is TGCGCCAGCAGCCCATCCGGGACAGGGAACACTGAAGCTTTCTTT.

V gene TRBV30 combines with J gene TRBJ1-6; 8 bases align to TRBD1. CDR3 length equals 17 residues. V lost 0 bases and J lost 5; bases outside the gene matches: 9. Germline CDR1 GTSNPN, CDR2 SVGIG (reference sequence). CDR3 sequence reads: CAWSVLRTGGNNSPLHF. The CDR3 nucleotides are TGTGCCTGGAGTGTATTGAGAACAGGGGGAAATAATTCACCCCTCCACTTT.

This clone has only a few counts. The germline gene is not matched at one end of the junction; a read error may be the cause. CDR3 in DNA: TGTGCCAGCAGCATAGACAGGGTTGGGAACGAGCAGTACTTC. Amino acids: CASSIDRVGNEQYF. The chain couples TRBV11-2 to TRBJ2-7, with TRBD1 matching 7 bases. The CDR3 has 14 residues. Germline V gene lookup returns CDR1 SGHAT and CDR2 FQNNGV.

This clone was counted a few times. The genes are TRBV4-1 and TRBJ1-5, with TRBD1 identical over 8 bases. The CDR3 contains 14 residues. CDR1 and CDR2 (germline): MGHRA, YSYEKL. The junction had 3 bases not matched to a gene; V was cut back by 1 base and J by 7 bases. For the CDR3, the DNA is TGCGCCAGCAGCCAAGGGCACAGGGGGCAGCCCCAGCATTTT. Translating gives CASSQGHRGQPQHF.

This clone was seen more than once but under ten times. This sequence joins TRBV6-5 and TRBJ2-3, with TRBD2 as a possible D gene (6 bases). Trimming removed 2 bases from V and 1 base from J, with 10 bases in between. This CDR3 is built from 15 residues. Germline V gives CDR1 MNHEY, CDR2 SVGAGI. The CDR3 DNA is TGTGCCAGCAGTTACGGGTTAGCGGGCACAGATACGCAGTATTTT. The encoded protein is CASSYGLAGTDTQYF.

This clone has just a few counts. The rearrangement links TRBV7-9 to TRBJ2-3, with 7 bases matching TRBD1. V gave up 4 bases and J gave up 1 base; unmatched junction bases: 11. CDR3 length: 17 amino acids. Germline V CDR1 and CDR2: SEHNR, FQNEAQ (reference sequence). As DNA, the CDR3 is TGTGCCAGCAGCTCCGACGACAGGGATGGGGGCACAGATACGCAGTATTTT. This gives the protein CASSSDDRDGGTDTQYF.

The table lists this clone with a few counts. This chain links TRBV9 with TRBJ2-1; D may be TRBD2 (5 bases). Germline V CDR1 and CDR2: SGDLS, YYNGEE. This CDR3 has 14 amino acids. The V gene lost 0 bases and the J gene lost 7 bases, with 11 bases spanning the gap. The CDR3 loop reads CASSVEWRRNEQFF. The CDR3 DNA sequence: TGTGCCAGCAGCGTAGAGTGGAGGAGGAATGAGCAGTTCTTC.

The chain has TRBV9 and TRBJ2-1; 7 positions agree with TRBD2. The germline CDR1 and CDR2 sequences are SGDLS and YYNGEE. The V segment lost 0 bases and the J segment 0 bases; nucleotides outside the gene matches: 3. This CDR3 has 16 residues. The CDR3 is CASSVEGGSSYNEQFF. The CDR3 nucleotides are TGTGCCAGCAGCGTAGAAGGCGGGAGCTCCTACAATGAGCAGTTCTTC. The full variable domain, in which reference TRBV9 and TRBJ2-1 provide the parts outside the CDR3, is DSGVTQTPKHLITATGQRVTLRCSPRSGDLSVYWYQQSLDQGLQFLIQYYNGEERAKGNILERFSAQQFPDLHSELNLSSLELGDSALYFCASSVEGGSSYNEQFFGPGTRLTVL.

This clone was observed a few times. The chain uses TRBV29-1 and TRBJ1-1, with D perhaps matching TRBD1 (5 bases). CDR3 length: 14 residues. V was cut by 0 bases and J by 8 bases, with 16 bases left in between. Germline V lookup: CDR1 SQVTM, CDR2 ANQGSEA. The CDR3 sequence is CSVEDNQGNGEAFF. The DNA of the CDR3 is TGCAGCGTTGAAGATAATCAGGGTAACGGGGAAGCTTTCTTT.

This chain links TRBV28 with TRBJ1-2, with a possible D match to TRBD1 (5 bases). This CDR3 region has 15 residues. Germline V gene data show CDR1 as MDHEN and CDR2 as SYDVKM. Trimming took 5 bases from V and 4 from J, leaving 17 bases between them. CDR3 nucleotides: TGTGCCAGCAGTGCCGGCGACAGACAATCCTATGGCTACACCTTC. This encodes CASSAGDRQSYGYTF.

This clone was seen more than once but under ten times. The chain links TRBV6-1 to TRBJ2-7; D gene uncertain. Per germline, CDR1 MNHNS and CDR2 SASEGT. This CDR3 has 11 amino acids. The germline V and J ends were trimmed by 6 bases and 3 bases, with 6 bases remaining between them. CDR3 DNA sequence: TGTGCCAGCAGATCCAGCTACGAGCAGTACTTC. It is translated as CASRSSYEQYF.

This chain joins TRBV5-1 and TRBJ1-1; D is uncertain. Germline V gives CDR1 SGHRS, CDR2 YFSETQ. CDR3 length: 16 amino acids. V was clipped by 0 bases and J by 1 base, with 13 bases between them. CDR3 sequence reads: CASSLAAHTQNTEAFF. For the CDR3, the DNA is TGCGCCAGCAGCTTGGCCGCACACACACAGAACACTGAAGCTTTCTTT.

This chain uses TRBV2 with TRBJ2-3; D is perhaps TRBD2 (5 bases). CDR1 SNHLY and CDR2 FYNNEI come from the germline V gene. The CDR3 has 13 amino acids. Trimming cost V 8 bases and J 2 bases, with 11 bases left between them. The CDR3 reads CASAGLYTDTQYF. The CDR3 DNA reads as TGTGCCAGCGCGGGCCTGTACACAGATACGCAGTATTTT.

J is TRBJ1-2 and V is TRBV28, with D possibly being TRBD1 (6 bases). The germline V gene has CDR1 MDHEN and CDR2 SYDVKM. The length of the CDR3 is 12 residues. Trimming removed 9 bases from V and 3 bases from J, with 11 bases in between. This CDR3 reads CASSRTDYGYTF. The CDR3 bases are TGTGCCAGTAGCCGGACAGACTATGGCTACACCTTC.

The J gene is TRBJ1-5, the V gene TRBV5-6, with D unclear. Germline V CDR1 and CDR2: SGHDT, YYEEEE. The V and J ends lost 2 bases and 3 bases respectively, with 12 bases between them. The CDR3 extends over 15 amino acids. CDR3 sequence: CASSLRGRYNQPQHF. CDR3 bases: TGTGCCAGCAGCTTACGAGGGAGATACAATCAGCCCCAGCATTTT.